These 27 T cell receptor beta chains share one sample of origin, sequenced in a study of Ad26.COV2.S vaccination and SARS-CoV-2 variants. As for treatment: around 19 received Ad26.COV2.S at low or high dose, single or two shots; about 5 received placebo; per-sample allocation not given. Following the first vaccine or placebo injection, samples were taken on day 63. Assay: immunoSEQ multiplex PCR; the TCRdb copy retains only in-frame clones and omits some. Among fewer than 500,000 clones listed, 90% were seen once. Sequenced material: peripheral blood, taken in a trial of Ad26.COV2.S vaccine versus placebo. These TCRs come from a person aged 18-65 years who received the Ad26.COV2.S COVID-19 vaccine or a placebo.

The table lists this clone with a few counts. The chain recombines TRBV7-2 with TRBJ2-3; the D is unclear. V dropped 5 bases and J dropped 3 bases, with 9 bases sitting between them. Germline CDR1 SGHTA, CDR2 FQGNSA. CDR3 size: 13 residues. The CDR3, as DNA: TGTGCCAGCAGCCTAATGTTTACAGATACGCAGTATTTT. The encoded protein is CASSLMFTDTQYF. The variable domain in full, with the rest retrieved from reference TRBV7-2 and TRBJ2-3, is GAGVSQSPSNKVTEKGKDVELRCDPISGHTALYWYRQSLGQGLEFLIYFQGNSAPDKSGLPSDRFSAERTGGSVSTLTIQRTQQEDSAVYLCASSLMFTDTQYFGPGTRLTVL.

The chain employs TRBV19 and TRBJ2-1, with 8 positions matching TRBD2. The CDR3 sequence is 17 residues long. Germline V gene lookup returns CDR1 LNHDA and CDR2 SQIVND (reference sequence). The V and J ends lost 2 bases and 0 bases, in that order; junction bases with no gene match: 6. The CDR3 sequence: CASSIYLAGPSYNEQFF. The CDR3, as DNA: TGTGCCAGTAGTATATATCTAGCGGGCCCCTCCTACAATGAGCAGTTCTTC.

The chain recombines TRBV9 with TRBJ2-3, with TRBD2 matching 10 bases. The CDR3 loop spans 15 amino acids. V shed 0 bases and J 5 bases; nucleotides not matched to a gene: 3. Germline V gene lookup returns CDR1 SGDLS and CDR2 YYNGEE. The CDR3 here is CASSVASGSVDTQYF. The CDR3 nucleotides read TGTGCCAGCAGCGTAGCTAGCGGGAGTGTAGATACGCAGTATTTT.

This chain links TRBV2 with TRBJ1-2; D may be TRBD1 (5 bases). The ends were cut back, 4 bases at V and 0 bases at J, with 12 bases in the middle. The CDR3 spans 15 residues. The V gene's germline CDR1 is SNHLY and CDR2 FYNNEI. CDR3 residues: CASSGGTGANYGYTF. CDR3 sequence (DNA): TGTGCCAGCAGTGGAGGGACGGGAGCTAACTATGGCTACACCTTC. Full variable domain (rest looked up from reference TRBV2 and TRBJ1-2): EPEVTQTPSHQVTQMGQEVILRCVPISNHLYFYWYRQILGQKVEFLVSFYNNEISEKSEIFDDQFSVERPDGSNFTLKIRSTKLEDSAMYFCASSGGTGANYGYTFGSGTRLTVV.

This rearrangement joins TRBV9 to TRBJ1-1, with 7 bases that match TRBD1. Trimming removed 4 bases from V and 1 base from J; junction bases left unmatched: 4. There are 14 residues in the CDR3. Germline CDR1 is SGDLS and CDR2 is YYNGEE. This CDR3 is CASSPWDRNTEAFF. The CDR3 DNA sequence: TGTGCCAGCAGCCCATGGGACAGGAACACTGAAGCTTTCTTT.

The chain combines TRBV7-9 with TRBJ2-1; D uncertain. This CDR3 is 13 amino acids long. From germline, CDR1 is SEHNR and CDR2 FQNEAQ (reference sequence). V was cut by 3 bases and J by 7 bases, with 10 bases left in between. The CDR3 region has the DNA TGTGCCAGCAGCTTGGCAGATCTTAATGAGCAGTTCTTC. Translated: CASSLADLNEQFF.

The chain uses TRBV7-3 and TRBJ2-7, with 8 bases that match TRBD2. Germline V gene sequence: CDR1 SGHTA, CDR2 FQGTGA. The CDR3 covers 14 residues. Germline trimming cut 5 bases from V and 3 bases from J; bases unmatched to any gene: 6. The CDR3 nucleotides are TGTGCCAGCAGCCCCACGGGGGGGAGCTACGAGCAGTACTTC. Translation gives CASSPTGGSYEQYF.

The chain recombines TRBV6-5 with TRBJ1-1; D perhaps matches TRBD1 (6 bases). Trimming took off 9 bases at V and 7 bases at J, with 21 bases between the two ends. Germline CDR1 and CDR2: MNHEY and SVGAGI. The CDR3 extends over 14 amino acids. The CDR3 reads CASKTGHRTLEAFF. The CDR3 DNA follows: TGTGCCAGTAAAACGGGACATAGGACCCTTGAAGCTTTCTTT.

This clone was recorded only once. The rearrangement uses TRBV5-6 and TRBJ2-1; D is unclear. The CDR3 runs 13 residues. V lost 2 bases and J 7 bases, leaving 10 bases between the germline ends. Germline lookup yields CDR1 SGHDT and CDR2 YYEEEE. CDR3 DNA sequence: TGTGCCAGCAGCTTAGGCCCCATGAATGAGCAGTTCTTC. Residues: CASSLGPMNEQFF. The full variable domain, its missing parts supplied by reference TRBV5-6 and TRBJ2-1, is DAGVTQSPTHLIKTRGQQVTLRCSPKSGHDTVSWYQQALGQGPQFIFQYYEEEERQRGNFPDRFSGHQFPNYSSELNVNALLLGDSALYLCASSLGPMNEQFFGPGTRLTVL.

This clone came up a few times. This sequence joins TRBV20-1 and TRBJ1-2; D gene uncertain. The CDR3 spans 11 residues. The germline V gene has CDR1 DFQATT and CDR2 SNEGSKA (reference sequence). Trimming stripped 0 bases from V and 8 bases from J, with 7 bases between. The CDR3 nucleotides read TGCAGTGCTAGAGATAAGGTGGGCTACACCTTC. As protein: CSARDKVGYTF.

The V call is TRBV18, the J call TRBJ1-3; TRBD1 is a possible D gene (6 bases). Germline lookup yields CDR1 KGHSH and CDR2 LQKENI. CDR3 length: 17 amino acids. The V and J ends lost 5 bases and 4 bases respectively, with 21 bases between them. In DNA form, the CDR3 reads TGTGCCAGCTCAACTACTGCCTCAGGGGTGGCAGGAAACACCATATATTTT. Amino acids: CASSTTASGVAGNTIYF.

The chain recombines TRBV4-1 with TRBJ2-7, with D unclear. The CDR3 runs to 16 residues. Trimming stripped 2 bases from V and 7 bases from J, with 21 bases between. Germline CDR1 MGHRA, CDR2 YSYEKL. The CDR3 loop reads CASSQNSRPSFGEQYF. The CDR3 coding sequence is TGCGCCAGCAGCCAAAATTCACGACCTTCCTTTGGGGAGCAGTACTTC.

This chain links TRBV27 with TRBJ2-7, with 10 bases identical to TRBD1. The CDR3 length is 15 residues. Germline CDR1 and CDR2: MNHEY and SMNVEV (reference sequence). V was pared by 5 bases and J by 4 bases, with 8 bases of the junction left unmatched. The CDR3, as DNA: TGTGCCAGCAGTCAATACCCGGGACAGGGGTACGAGCAGTACTTC. This gives the protein CASSQYPGQGYEQYF.

The rearrangement uses TRBV7-2 and TRBJ2-5; TRBD2 matches 7 bases. After removal of 1 base from V and 4 bases from J, the junction contained 6 bases not matched to a gene. Per germline, CDR1 SGHTA and CDR2 FQGNSA. CDR3 length: 15 residues. The CDR3 reads CASSLGTREVETQYF. As DNA, the CDR3 is TGTGCCAGCAGCTTAGGGACTAGAGAAGTAGAGACCCAGTACTTC.

The chain has TRBV19 and TRBJ2-3; TRBD1 is a possible D gene (6 bases). Germline assignment: CDR1 LNHDA and CDR2 SQIVND (reference sequence). The CDR3 totals 16 residues. The V end lost 2 bases, the J end lost 1 base, and 13 bases lay between the germline ends. The CDR3 DNA sequence: TGTGCCAGTAGTATAATTGGCAGGGGCGGCACAGATACGCAGTATTTT. This codes for CASSIIGRGGTDTQYF.

The rearrangement uses TRBV7-9 and TRBJ2-7; 9 nucleotides match TRBD1. The CDR3 runs to 17 residues. The V gene end was trimmed by 5 bases and the J gene end by 4 bases; junction bases not matched to a gene: 15. Germline V gene lookup returns CDR1 SEHNR and CDR2 FQNEAQ (reference sequence). The CDR3 loop is CASSPQIGQGSLYEQYF. The CDR3 DNA is TGTGCCAGCAGCCCCCAAATCGGACAGGGGAGTTTGTACGAGCAGTACTTC.

V gene TRBV20-1 combines with J gene TRBJ1-5; 8 bases line up with TRBD1. Germline loops: CDR1 DFQATT, CDR2 SNEGSKA (reference sequence). The CDR3 runs 14 residues. V shed 3 bases, J shed 4 bases, and the junction held 5 bases outside the gene matches. The CDR3: CSASQGQVNQPQHF. CDR3 DNA: TGCAGTGCTAGTCAGGGACAGGTAAATCAGCCCCAGCATTTT.

Concerning this clone itself: The junction departs from germline at one end; a sequencing error may be responsible. The chain combines TRBV20-1 with TRBJ2-7; D unresolved. The germline V gene has CDR1 DFQATT and CDR2 SNEGSKA (reference sequence). CDR3 length: 9 residues. The CDR3 nucleotides are TGCAGTGCTTCGCCCGGTACGAACTTC. Translated, it gives CSASPGTNF.

The chain is built from TRBV5-1 and TRBJ2-3; the D gene is possibly TRBD2 (5 bases). CDR1 SGHRS and CDR2 YFSETQ come from the germline V gene. The CDR3 length is 15 residues. Trimming took 4 bases from V and 3 from J, leaving 15 bases between them. The CDR3: CASSPTGLGTDTQYF. CDR3 nucleotides: TGCGCCAGCAGCCCGACGGGGTTAGGAACAGATACGCAGTATTTT.

The chain couples TRBV6-1 to TRBJ2-3, with D unresolved. V was cut by 2 bases and J by 0 bases, with 9 bases left in between. This CDR3 has 15 amino acids. Germline V gene data show CDR1 as MNHNS and CDR2 as SASEGT. The CDR3 is CASSEKTTSTDTQYF. CDR3 coding DNA: TGTGCCAGCAGTGAAAAGACCACTAGCACAGATACGCAGTATTTT.

Written as DNA, the CDR3 is TGTGCCAGCAGCGTGGCGGGAGTCGGTAAGGATGAGCAGTTCTTC. It codes for CASSVAGVGKDEQFF. V usage is TRBV9 and J usage is TRBJ2-1; TRBD2 aligns across 7 bases. The CDR3 loop spans 15 amino acids. Trimming removed 2 bases from V and 8 bases from J; junction bases left unmatched: 10. Germline lookup yields CDR1 SGDLS and CDR2 YYNGEE.

The chain links TRBV10-3 to TRBJ2-3; D gene uncertain. The CDR3 covers 13 residues. Germline CDR1 is ENHRY and CDR2 is SYGVKD. The germline V and J ends were trimmed by 6 bases and 0 bases, with 7 bases remaining between them. The CDR3 DNA is TGTGCCATCAGACGGGCTAGCACAGATACGCAGTATTTT. Amino acids: CAIRRASTDTQYF.

The chain recombines TRBV28 with TRBJ1-5; 8 nucleotides agree with TRBD1. The CDR3 consists of 18 residues. With V trimmed by 7 bases and J by 0 bases, 14 bases remained unmatched. Germline V gives CDR1 MDHEN, CDR2 SYDVKM. Here the CDR3 DNA reads TGTGCCAGCAAAACAGGGGGGAGCCAGTTTAATAGCAATCAGCCCCAGCATTTT. This sequence encodes CASKTGGSQFNSNQPQHF.

This chain connects TRBV7-8 to TRBJ1-2, with D perhaps matching TRBD1 (6 bases). V was trimmed by 5 bases and J by 3 bases, leaving 7 bases between them. The CDR3 has 12 amino acids. Germline lookup yields CDR1 SGHVS and CDR2 FQNEAQ. In DNA, the CDR3 is TGTGCCAGCAGCCGGACAGACTATGGCTACACCTTC. As protein: CASSRTDYGYTF. The full variable domain, its missing parts supplied by reference TRBV7-8 and TRBJ1-2, is GAGVSQSPRYKVAKRGQDVALRCDPISGHVSLFWYQQALGQGPEFLTYFQNEAQLDKSGLPSDRFFAERPEGSVSTLKIQRTQQEDSAVYLCASSRTDYGYTFGSGTRLTVV.

This chain connects TRBV18 to TRBJ2-7; TRBD1 matches at 8 bases. Germline V gives CDR1 KGHSH, CDR2 LQKENI. V trimming: 4 bases; J trimming: 0 bases; junction bases outside the gene matches: 2. CDR3 length equals 14 residues. The CDR3 spells CASSRDRSSYEQYF. The CDR3 coding sequence is TGTGCCAGCTCACGGGACAGGAGCTCCTACGAGCAGTACTTC.

This clone was observed once. The chain joins TRBV28 to TRBJ2-7; 10 nucleotides align to TRBD1. The CDR3 runs 14 residues. Germline V CDR1 and CDR2: MDHEN, SYDVKM. The junction had 5 bases not matched to a gene; V was cut back by 7 bases and J by 2 bases. This chain's CDR3 is CASTWGTGAYEQYF. CDR3 in DNA: TGTGCCAGCACCTGGGGGACAGGGGCCTACGAGCAGTACTTC.

This rearrangement joins TRBV28 to TRBJ2-7, with D tentatively TRBD1 (5 bases). The CDR3 loop spans 15 amino acids. The ends were cut back, 3 bases at V and 4 bases at J, with 16 bases in the middle. Germline V lookup: CDR1 MDHEN, CDR2 SYDVKM. The CDR3 DNA reads as TGTGCCAGCAGTTTTAGGGGCCCCCTCAGGTACGAGCAGTACTTC. It codes for CASSFRGPLRYEQYF. The whole variable domain, remainder taken from reference TRBV28 and TRBJ2-7, is DVKVTQSSRYLVKRTGEKVFLECVQDMDHENMFWYRQDPGLGLRLIYFSYDVKMKEKGDIPEGYSVSREKKERFSLILESASTNQTSMYLCASSFRGPLRYEQYFGPGTRLTVT.